The TCR beta chain under discussion was sequenced for a study of response to subunit inactivated influenza vaccine (dated by TCRdb to about 2018). Regarding the complete study: Deep quantitative T cell receptor repertoire profiling was used in the study to track responses to a trivalent subunit inactivated influenza vaccine. What the research found in general, with its limitations: It was suggested by the authors that each seasonal influenza vaccination may recruit only a limited number of new T cells.

Libraries were constructed by RT-PCR. Sequencing was carried out with an Illumina HiSeq 2500. TCRdb reran the public reads through fastp at Q25 and MiXCR, keeping productive beta chains. When rows share a CDR3 protein, they turn into one entry using the most common DNA and genes. Here the sample has hundreds of thousands of distinct CDR3 sequences; less than 8% occur a single time. 13% of the sample is taken by the ten largest. CDR3 length: 16 amino acids, cysteine to phenylalanine. Only the CDR3 region is kept as DNA, spanning 48 bases read in frame from base 1. Relative to germline, V is 4 bases shorter and J is 0 bases shorter, with 13 bases between their ends. In the germline V gene, CDR1 corresponds to MDHEN and CDR2 to SYDVKM. This clonotype came up many times. There is no known antigen for this receptor. No per-base quality is available; no much larger clone lies one base away.

The V and J segments used are TRBV28 and TRBJ2-4, with TRBD1 as a weak D call on 6 bases. Material: PBMCs from blood, obtained 23 months after vaccination. This clonotype originated in a man between 50 and 75 years old who received an inactivated influenza vaccine. Donor details come from another sample of the same person, matched by shared clones. CDR3 protein: CASSYYRELAKNIQYF. The sequenced DNA is TGTGCCAGCAGTTACTACAGGGAACTAGCCAAAAACATTCAGTACTTC. The full variable domain, completed from the reference TRBV28 and TRBJ2-4 proteins outside the CDR3, reads DVKVTQSSRYLVKRTGEKVFLECVQDMDHENMFWYRQDPGLGLRLIYFSYDVKMKEKGDIPEGYSVSREKKERFSLILESASTNQTSMYLCASSYYRELAKNIQYFGAGTRLSVL.